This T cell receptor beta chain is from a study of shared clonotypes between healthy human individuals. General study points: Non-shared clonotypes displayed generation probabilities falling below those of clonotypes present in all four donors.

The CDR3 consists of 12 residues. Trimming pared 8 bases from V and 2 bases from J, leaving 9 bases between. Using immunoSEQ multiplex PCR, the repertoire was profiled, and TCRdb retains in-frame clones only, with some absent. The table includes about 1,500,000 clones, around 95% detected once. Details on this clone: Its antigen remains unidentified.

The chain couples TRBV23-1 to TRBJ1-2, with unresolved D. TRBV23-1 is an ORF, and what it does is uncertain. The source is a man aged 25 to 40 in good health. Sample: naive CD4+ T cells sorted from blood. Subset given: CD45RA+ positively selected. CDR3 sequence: CASSAPNYGYTF. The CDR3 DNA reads TGCGCCAGCTCCGCACCCAACTATGGCTACACCTTC.